The entry below describes one T cell receptor (beta chain). The PCR made use of 60 Vbeta and 13 Jbeta primers. Here immunoSEQ multiplex PCR was the method, and the copy in TCRdb shows in-frame clones only, minus some. The top ten hold about a tenth of the sample, which has 150,000 to 200,000 clones, 80% to 90% seen once. The sample comes from a study of cytomegalovirus exposure and HLA in healthy donors. J gave up 4 bases and V 8 bases, and 6 bases lay outside the gene matches. Germline CDR1 and CDR2: SGHRS and YFSETQ. This CDR3 is built from 13 residues. The sample was PBMCs. The TCR sequence derives from a man in his late teens or twenties in good health and CMV-seropositive. The V call is TRBV5-1, the J call TRBJ1-1; 9 bases agree with TRBD1. CDR3 nucleotide sequence: TGCGCCAGTTCGGGACAGGGCGCCACTGAAGCTTTCTTT. Protein product: CASSGQGATEAFF.